This TCR beta chain was found in a study of blood T cell repertoires in COVID-19. Study-wide background: Spain, Italy and the United States supplied samples that represented acute and convalescent COVID-19. Nucleic acid was either cDNA or gDNA, and it came from T cells, B-cell-depleted T cells, or PBMCs.

As originally analysed: Cell counts per sample came from amplifying reference gene primers. Generated by immunoSEQ multiplex PCR, the TCRdb table keeps only in-frame clones and is missing some. D and trimming were read from the DNA, whereas the V and J calls and clone size are those reported in that table. The table lists 100,000 or so clones, 90% to 95% of them singletons. Trimming at V came to 0 bases and at J to 5 bases, leaving 7 bases not matched to a gene. This CDR3 comprises 16 residues. Germline V lookup: CDR1 SGHTA, CDR2 FQGTGA. This clone was counted only a few times. V gene TRBV7-3 combines with J gene TRBJ2-1; TRBD1 matches at 7 bases. The clonotype originates from a man in his 60s with acute or convalescent COVID-19. Source material: peripheral blood. CDR3 coding DNA: TGTGCCAGCAGCTTAACCCCGGACAGGCGGAACAATGAGCAGTTCTTC. Encoded protein: CASSLTPDRRNNEQFF.